Below are 8 T cell receptor beta chains sequenced from a single sample in a study of memory CD4+ T cells and cytomegalovirus serostatus. Sequencing was performed with immunoSEQ multiplex PCR; in TCRdb, only in-frame clones are kept and a portion is missing. This sample carries about 41,000 clones, over 60% of them seen once, and the ten largest clones take 5% to 7%. Single viable CD3+CD4+CD8-CD45RO+ cells were sorted as the memory CD4+ T cells. The material sequenced was memory CD4+ T cells from blood. These receptors all stem from an adult in good health and CMV-seronegative.

Only a few counts were recorded for this clone. The J gene is TRBJ1-1, the V gene TRBV18, with D possibly being TRBD1 (6 bases). The CDR3 is 17 residues long. The germline V and J ends were trimmed by 1 base and 1 base, with 16 bases remaining between them. In germline, CDR1 is KGHSH, CDR2 LQKENI. In nucleotides, the CDR3 is TGTGCCAGCTCACCACTAGGCGTTCGGGACACGAACACTGAAGCTTTCTTT. Translating gives CASSPLGVRDTNTEAFF.

The chain uses TRBV5-4 and TRBJ1-2, with 9 positions matching TRBD1. Germline CDR1 is SGHNT and CDR2 is YYREEE (reference sequence). V was clipped by 4 bases and J by 4 bases; unmatched bases: 5. This CDR3 contains 14 residues. The CDR3 reads CASSPRGQGYGYTF. The DNA of the CDR3 is TGTGCCAGCAGCCCGAGGGGACAGGGCTATGGCTACACCTTC.

The chain uses TRBV6-6 and TRBJ1-5; 10 bases align to TRBD1. Germline CDR1 MNHNY, CDR2 SVGAGI (reference sequence). V shed 1 base, J shed 4 bases, and the junction held 4 bases outside the gene matches. This CDR3 region has 16 residues. The chain's CDR3 is CASSYLDRGHNQPQHF. CDR3 bases: TGTGCCAGCAGTTACTTAGACAGGGGGCATAATCAGCCCCAGCATTTT.

The J gene is TRBJ1-2, the V gene TRBV6-5, with D tentatively TRBD1 (5 bases). CDR1 and CDR2 from the germline V gene are MNHEY and SVGAGI. The CDR3 covers 12 residues. As DNA, the CDR3 is TGTGCTAGCTCTGGGGCAGGGTATGGCTACACCTTC. It encodes CASSGAGYGYTF.

This clone was observed a single time. The J gene is TRBJ1-5, the V gene TRBV28, with D possibly matching TRBD1 (6 bases). Per germline, CDR1 MDHEN and CDR2 SYDVKM. V was trimmed by 4 bases and J by 2 bases, leaving 9 bases between them. This CDR3 is 14 amino acids long. CDR3 nucleotides: TGTGCCAGCAGTTCCTCAGGGGGCAATCAGCCCCAGCATTTT. Translated: CASSSSGGNQPQHF.

The chain is built from TRBV5-1 and TRBJ2-7, with 9 bases aligning to TRBD1. From germline, CDR1 is SGHRS and CDR2 YFSETQ. V lost 4 bases, J lost 4 bases, and 9 bases stayed unmatched. This CDR3 region has 15 residues. This CDR3 reads CASSVLQGAGYEQYF. The CDR3 coding sequence is TGCGCCAGCAGCGTACTACAGGGGGCGGGTTACGAGCAGTACTTC.

The V gene is TRBV4-3, the J gene TRBJ1-2; no reliable D call. Germline CDR1 and CDR2: LGHNA and YSLEER. This CDR3 has 12 residues. Trimming left V 3 bases short and J 2 bases short, with 4 bases between. The CDR3: CASSHGNYGYTF. The CDR3 coding sequence is TGCGCCAGCAGCCACGGAAACTATGGCTACACCTTC.

The chain carries TRBV2 and TRBJ2-1; 9 positions match TRBD1. CDR3 size: 13 residues. The germline V gene has CDR1 SNHLY and CDR2 FYNNEI. The V gene end was trimmed by 11 bases and the J gene end by 4 bases; junction bases not matched to a gene: 6. CDR3 region: CAGQGTSYNEQFF. Here the CDR3 DNA reads TGTGCCGGACAGGGGACTTCGTACAATGAGCAGTTCTTC. Supplemented by reference TRBV2 and TRBJ2-1, the full variable domain reads EPEVTQTPSHQVTQMGQEVILRCVPISNHLYFYWYRQILGQKVEFLVSFYNNEISEKSEIFDDQFSVERPDGSNFTLKIRSTKLEDSAMYFCAGQGTSYNEQFFGPGTRLTVL.